This record concerns one T cell receptor (beta chain) sequence. V lost 3 bases to trimming and J lost 2 bases, with 10 bases between them. Per germline, CDR1 DFQATT and CDR2 SNEGSKA (reference sequence). The CDR3 runs to 13 residues. The data stem from a study of post-analysis software for immune sequencing data. TCR beta libraries were prepared from cDNA with unique molecular identifiers. TCRdb re-called the PCR reads with MiXCR, one entry per CDR3 protein. This sample has over 150,000 distinct CDR3 sequences, with about 37% found just once. The receptor was derived from a girl between 10 and 17 years old with multiple sclerosis. This chain joins TRBV20-1 and TRBJ2-5; D unresolved. Material: blood, obtained after autologous hematopoietic stem cell transplantation. CDR3 loop: CSARVSGQETQYF. DNA of the CDR3: TGCAGTGCTAGGGTCAGTGGACAAGAGACCCAGTACTTC.